In this sample, the clone carrying this T cell receptor beta chain turned up once. The sample originates from a study of blood T cell repertoires in COVID-19. Assay used: immunoSEQ multiplex PCR; TCRdb lists only in-frame clones, some missing. The table records some 200,000 clones, 70% to 90% of them present only once. The CDR3 spans 14 residues. V was clipped by 5 bases and J by 4 bases; unmatched bases: 8. CDR1 is GTSNPN, CDR2 SVGIG, per germline (reference sequence). Sequenced sample: PBMCs or T cells enriched from blood (not recorded which). The sequence derives from a woman aged 40 to 50 with acute COVID-19. This chain joins TRBV30 and TRBJ1-1; 9 positions agree with TRBD1. CDR3 amino acids: CAWGWGQGSTEAFF. DNA for the CDR3: TGTGCCTGGGGGTGGGGACAGGGAAGCACTGAAGCTTTCTTT.